The rows below give T cell receptor beta chains drawn from one sample of a study of T-cell reconstitution after alpha-beta-depleted transplantation in children. TCRdb reprocessed the PCR reads via MiXCR and lists one record per CDR3 protein. The data contain about 870,000 distinct CDR3 sequences, approximately 15% of them singletons. The input for sequencing was PBMCs, mostly from graft donor cells, taken 360 days after TCRalphabeta/CD19-depleted stem cell transplant. These TCRs come from a male patient aged 5 to 17 who had a stem cell transplant for acute lymphoblastic leukemia, so the T cells may come from the graft donor. CDR3s leave out the opening cysteine and the closing phenylalanine or tryptophan.

j_gene,v_gene,CDR3aa
TRBJ1-2,TRBV29-1,SVEGGGEGYT
TRBJ2-2,TRBV7-6,ASRGQGPGELF
TRBJ2-2,TRBV7-6,ASSSHRGQNTGELF
TRBJ2-7,TRBV29-1,SAFTGGGQY
TRBJ1-5,TRBV20-1,SAREWEGGGQPQH
TRBJ2-1,TRBV11-1,ASSAKLGLAGAGEDEQF
TRBJ2-1,TRBV10-3,ATTQLAGYNEQF
TRBJ1-1,TRBV19,ASSVRNGALLEAF
TRBJ2-1,TRBV5-1,ASTLAGVVLEQF
TRBJ2-2,TRBV12-5,ASGLGQLLDGELF
TRBJ2-1,TRBV5-1,ASSWGPGNEQF
TRBJ1-2,TRBV12-3/TRBV12-4,ASTGGTGTGYT
TRBJ2-3,TRBV6-1,ASSRRARADTQY
TRBJ1-5,TRBV5-5,ASSLRSDQPQH
TRBJ1-2,TRBV18,ASSPTGRTNYGYT
TRBJ1-3,TRBV13,ASSSGVSGNTIY
TRBJ2-3,TRBV4-1,ASSQDRSQY
TRBJ1-6,TRBV4-2,ASSQDGGGPYNSPLH
TRBJ1-4,TRBV5-4,ASSWGGRREKLF
TRBJ2-1,TRBV5-1,ASSLKTGTGNNEQF
TRBJ2-5,TRBV3-1,ASGKIQETQY
TRBJ1-1,TRBV7-3,ASSSRGGMNTEAF
TRBJ2-3,TRBV24-1,ATSDLGEGTDTQY
TRBJ2-1,TRBV4-2,ASSQDMRAGGHNEQF
TRBJ2-7,TRBV5-1,ASSLVFSGRVYEQY
TRBJ2-1,TRBV6-1,ASSGADRSSYNEQF
TRBJ2-5,TRBV7-9,ASSPATVREYQETQY
TRBJ1-1,TRBV10-1,ASSPFEGDGMNTEAF
TRBJ2-1,TRBV27,ASSGLAVYNEQF
TRBJ2-7,TRBV11-2,ASSTFRGGKSSYEQY
TRBJ1-1,TRBV5-1,ASSPWGRGKNTEAF
TRBJ1-6,TRBV30,AWSHGWDSPLH
TRBJ2-5,TRBV18,ASSLSSGSGETQY
TRBJ2-7,TRBV4-1,ASSTQHSYEQY
TRBJ1-3,TRBV6-4,ASSDSKGRNTIY
TRBJ2-2,TRBV2,ASKRTGNTGELF
TRBJ2-5,TRBV12-3/TRBV12-4,ASSLHLGRRETQY
TRBJ2-1,TRBV20-1,SARGVGDNEQF
TRBJ2-6,TRBV4-1,ASSQGGLAGLSGANVLT
TRBJ1-2,TRBV7-9,ASSLEGFAYGYT
TRBJ2-3,TRBV21-1,ASSLSLLLASGTDTQY
TRBJ1-1,TRBV20-1,SARDYRSNTEAF
TRBJ1-1,TRBV18,ASSPQLVTEAF
TRBJ2-1,TRBV12-3/TRBV12-4,ASNGGPNEQF
TRBJ2-7,TRBV7-6,ASSHRVGEYEQY
TRBJ2-3,TRBV9,ASSAAGDTQY
TRBJ2-3,TRBV6-6,ASDSNMADTQY
TRBJ2-7,TRBV9,ASSVATSAHYEQY
TRBJ2-7,TRBV29-1,SVAGVPSYEQY
TRBJ1-2,TRBV29-1,SVGLFRAHANYGYT
TRBJ2-7,TRBV3-1,ASSQREGTGLYEQY